One T cell receptor (beta chain) is described in this entry. What it recognizes is unknown. V was trimmed by 1 base and J by 2 bases, leaving 11 bases between them. The CDR3 is made up of 15 amino acids. Germline V gene sequence: CDR1 LNHDA, CDR2 SQIVND (reference sequence). The record originates from a study of T cell repertoires in cytomegalovirus infection. Study context: Use of recently identified HLA-C-restricted and well-studied HLA-B-restricted CMV epitopes was part of the study. Public TCR beta signatures provided an indication of both CMV infection and a matching HLA type. Overall study results and limits: Ex vivo responses were dominated by HLA-C-restricted CMV-specific TCR beta clonotypes.

TCRdb used MiXCR to reprocess the reads, holding one entry per CDR3 protein. The sample lists 45,000 to 60,000 distinct CDR3 sequences, about 18% occurring once. The chain joins TRBV19 to TRBJ1-1, with D possibly matching TRBD1 (6 bases). This sample comprised CD8+ T cells from cultured PBMCs, obtained from culture after CMV antigen stimulation. This TCR was recovered from a human donor in good health (CMV status not recorded). Some clones in this sample may be carry-over from other donors' samples. In DNA, the CDR3 is TGTGCCAGTAGTATAGCGCGGACAGCTAACACTGAAGCTTTCTTT. Amino acid sequence: CASSIARTANTEAFF. Full variable domain (rest looked up from reference TRBV19 and TRBJ1-1): DGGITQSPKYLFRKEGQNVTLSCEQNLNHDAMYWYRQDPGQGLRLIYYSQIVNDFQKGDIAEGYSVSREKKESFPLTVTSAQKNPTAFYLCASSIARTANTEAFFGQGTRLTVV.